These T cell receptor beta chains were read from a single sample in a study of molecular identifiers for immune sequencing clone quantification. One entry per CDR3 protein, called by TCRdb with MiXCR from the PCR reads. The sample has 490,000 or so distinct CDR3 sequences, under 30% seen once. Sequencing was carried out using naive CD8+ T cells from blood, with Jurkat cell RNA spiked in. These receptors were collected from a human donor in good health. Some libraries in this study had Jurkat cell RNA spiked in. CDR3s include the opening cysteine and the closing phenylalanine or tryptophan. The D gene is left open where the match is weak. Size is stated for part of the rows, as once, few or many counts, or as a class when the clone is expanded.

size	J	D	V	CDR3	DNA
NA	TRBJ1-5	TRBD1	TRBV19	CASSKLGQGAQPQHF	TGTGCCAGTAGTAAACTCGGACAGGGGGCACAGCCCCAGCATTTT
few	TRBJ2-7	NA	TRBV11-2	CASNQARDTGDYEQYF	TGTGCCAGCAACCAGGCCCGGGACACGGGGGACTACGAGCAGTACTTC
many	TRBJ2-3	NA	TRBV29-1	CSGDGPDTQYF	TGCAGCGGTGATGGGCCAGATACGCAGTATTTT
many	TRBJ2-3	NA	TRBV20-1	CSARDPARWLDTQYF	TGCAGTGCTAGAGATCCGGCTAGATGGCTTGATACGCAGTATTTT
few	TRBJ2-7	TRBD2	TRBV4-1	CASSQKAGGDYEQYF	TGCGCCAGCAGCCAGAAAGCGGGAGGGGACTACGAGCAGTACTTC
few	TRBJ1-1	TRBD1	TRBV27	CASSFRTGDMNTEAFF	TGTGCCAGCAGTTTCAGGACAGGGGATATGAACACTGAAGCTTTCTTT
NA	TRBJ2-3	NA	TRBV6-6	CATTTGRTPTDTQYF	TGTGCCACCACAACCGGTAGAACCCCGACAGATACGCAGTATTTT
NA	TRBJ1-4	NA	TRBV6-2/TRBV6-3	CASSSPGGVNEKLFF	TGTGCCAGCAGTTCCCCAGGAGGAGTCAATGAAAAACTGTTTTTT
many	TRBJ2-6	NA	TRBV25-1	CASSDPGSTGANVLTF	TGTGCCAGCAGTGACCCCGGGAGTACTGGGGCCAACGTCCTGACTTTC
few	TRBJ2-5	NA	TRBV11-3	CASSFVLRKETQYF	TGTGCCAGCAGCTTTGTTTTAAGAAAAGAGACCCAGTACTTC
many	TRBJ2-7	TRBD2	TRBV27	CASSPGLAVYEQYF	TGTGCCAGCAGTCCGGGACTAGCGGTCTACGAGCAGTACTTC
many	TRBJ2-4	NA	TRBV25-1	CASSEFFRTAAKNIQYF	TGTGCCAGCAGTGAATTTTTCAGGACAGCTGCCAAAAACATTCAGTACTTC
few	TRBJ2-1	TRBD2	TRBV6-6	CASSPLRLAGDVEQFF	TGTGCCAGCAGCCCGCTGAGGCTAGCGGGAGACGTTGAGCAGTTCTTC
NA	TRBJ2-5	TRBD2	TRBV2	CASSHRIPSGDQETQYF	TGTGCCAGCAGTCATCGTATCCCTAGCGGGGACCAAGAGACCCAGTACTTC
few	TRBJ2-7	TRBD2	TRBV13	CASSPGLAGGASSYEQYF	TGTGCCAGCAGCCCGGGACTAGCGGGAGGCGCTAGCTCCTACGAGCAGTACTTC
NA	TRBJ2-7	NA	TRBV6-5	CASSYGGGDEQYF	TGTGCCAGCAGTTACGGAGGGGGCGACGAGCAGTACTTC
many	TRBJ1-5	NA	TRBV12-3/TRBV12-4	CASSFARGLSNQPQHF	TGTGCCAGCAGTTTCGCCAGGGGCCTTAGCAATCAGCCCCAGCATTTT
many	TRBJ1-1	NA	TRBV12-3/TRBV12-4	CAGREAVNTEAFF	TGTGCCGGACGGGAGGCAGTGAACACTGAAGCTTTCTTT
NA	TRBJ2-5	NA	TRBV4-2	CASSQVIRGGQETQYF	TGTGCCAGCAGCCAAGTTATCAGGGGGGGTCAAGAGACCCAGTACTTC
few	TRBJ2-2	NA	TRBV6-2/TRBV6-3	CASSRGSANTGELFF	TGTGCCAGCAGCCGCGGAAGCGCGAACACCGGGGAGCTGTTTTTT
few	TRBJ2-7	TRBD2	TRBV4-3	CASSQAASGSVYEQYF	TGCGCCAGCAGCCAAGCAGCTAGCGGGAGCGTGTACGAGCAGTACTTC
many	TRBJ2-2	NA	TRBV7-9	CASSLSTGNTGELFF	TGTGCCAGCAGCTTATCTACGGGGAACACCGGGGAGCTGTTTTTT
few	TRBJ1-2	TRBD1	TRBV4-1	CASSQVGGQGQANYGYTF	TGCGCCAGCAGCCAAGTGGGCGGACAGGGGCAAGCTAACTATGGCTACACCTTC
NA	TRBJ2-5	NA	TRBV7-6	CVSSLSPGRDAQETQYF	TGTGTCAGCAGCCTTAGCCCGGGACGAGACGCGCAAGAGACCCAGTACTTC
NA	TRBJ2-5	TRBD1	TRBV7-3	CASSYTGTGGETQYF	TGTGCCAGCAGCTATACCGGGACAGGGGGAGAGACCCAGTACTTC
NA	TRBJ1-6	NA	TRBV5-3	CASSLTGKSPLHF	TGTGCCAGCAGCTTAACAGGGAAGTCACCCCTCCACTTT
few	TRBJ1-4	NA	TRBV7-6	CASSSQGVANEKLFF	TGTGCCAGCAGCTCCCAGGGAGTCGCTAATGAAAAACTGTTTTTT
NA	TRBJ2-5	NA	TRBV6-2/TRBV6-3	CASRPQTGTQYF	TGTGCCAGCAGACCCCAGACAGGGACCCAGTACTTC
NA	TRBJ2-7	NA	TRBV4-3	CASSQDTGGVYEQYF	TGCGCCAGCAGCCAAGATACTGGCGGGGTATACGAGCAGTACTTC
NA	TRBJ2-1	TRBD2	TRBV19	CASSMSGGLYNEQFF	TGTGCCAGTAGTATGAGCGGGGGCCTTTACAATGAGCAGTTCTTC
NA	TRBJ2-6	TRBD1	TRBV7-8	CASLTGASFGANVLTF	TGTGCCAGCTTGACAGGGGCGAGCTTTGGGGCCAACGTCCTGACTTTC
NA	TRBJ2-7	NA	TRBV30	CAWMTTGLYEQYF	TGTGCCTGGATGACGACGGGGCTCTACGAGCAGTACTTC